This T cell receptor (beta chain) originates from a study of cytomegalovirus exposure and HLA in healthy donors. Findings of the study overall: Specific recognition of CMV antigens was confirmed in vitro for a few chains (all CMV-associated). Rare TCR sequences predominated, though certain public TCRs were found in many donors.

The CDR3 runs to 12 residues. Trimming took off 4 bases at V and 5 bases at J, with 8 bases between the two ends. Germline V CDR1 and CDR2: SGHRS, YFSETQ. With respect to this clone: Its antigen remains unidentified.

Assay used: immunoSEQ multiplex PCR; TCRdb lists only in-frame clones, some missing. The sample lists under 250,000 clones; roughly nine tenths were seen once. From the roughly 110-subject validation cohort, which was separate from the roughly 710-subject first cohort, the donors were drawn. V gene TRBV5-1 combines with J gene TRBJ2-3; the D call may be TRBD1 or TRBD2 (5 bases each). The origin of this receptor is a man between 18 and 29 years old in good health and CMV-seropositive. The sequencing input was PBMCs. The CDR3 DNA sequence: TGCGCCAGCAGCCGGGACCTAGATACGCAGTATTTT. It translates to CASSRDLDTQYF.